This entry features one TCR beta chain sequence. Its antigen is still unknown. This specimen comes from a study of T cell clonotyping in hematopoietic cell transplantation. Study conclusions and caveats: Broader posttransplant TCR repertoire diversity was predicted by graft donor and pretransplant recipient Inverse Simpson Index values. Few recipient clonotypes overlapped donors; over 95% were de novo at given depth. After transplant, recipient diversity fell while pathologically expanded clonotypes grew through day 180.

Looked up from germline, CDR1 is GTSNPN and CDR2 is SVGIG (reference sequence). Trimming left V 2 bases short and J 5 bases short, with 13 bases between. CDR3 length: 14 amino acids. Generated by immunoSEQ multiplex PCR, the TCRdb table keeps only in-frame clones and is missing some. The sample carries about 12,000 clones, 75% to 95% recorded once. The sample was peripheral blood mononuclear cells. The sequence came from a man in his thirties or forties in good health. Some clones in this sample may be carry-over from other donors' samples. The chain is built from TRBV30 and TRBJ2-1; no reliable D call. CDR3 sequence reads: CAWSRLAADNEQFF. The CDR3 DNA reads TGTGCCTGGAGTAGGCTTGCGGCCGACAATGAGCAGTTCTTC.